The rows below give T cell receptor beta chains drawn from one sample of a study of Ad26.COV2.S vaccination and SARS-CoV-2 variants. The protocol was immunoSEQ multiplex PCR, while the TCRdb copy is restricted to in-frame clones and leaves out a portion. Seen here are fewer than 500,000 clones, 90% observed once, and the top ten hold less than 15%. The input for sequencing was peripheral blood, taken in a trial of Ad26.COV2.S vaccine versus placebo. These receptors all come from a person aged 18-60 years who received the Ad26.COV2.S COVID-19 vaccine or a placebo. CDR3s include the opening cysteine and the closing phenylalanine or tryptophan. A D gene is named only where the DNA matches it firmly. Clone size is not always given. Where it is, it says once, few, many or a class for expanded clones.

clone size | J gene | V gene | D gene | CDR3 length | CDR3 protein | CDR3 DNA
NA | TRBJ2-7 | TRBV5-1 | TRBD2 | 18 | CASSYNPGGPQSSYEQYF | TGCGCCAGCAGTTATAACCCGGGAGGGCCCCAGAGCTCCTACGAGCAGTACTTC
NA | TRBJ2-5 | TRBV6-1 | TRBD2 | 18 | CASSEWQGVAGGLETQYF | TGTGCCAGCAGTGAATGGCAGGGCGTGGCGGGAGGGCTGGAGACCCAGTACTTC
NA | TRBJ2-3 | TRBV27 | NA | 16 | CASSPQARGGTDTQYF | TGTGCCAGCAGCCCCCAGGCCCGGGGTGGCACAGATACGCAGTATTTT
NA | TRBJ1-5 | TRBV10-3 | NA | 18 | CAISEVGGRGGSNQPQHF | TGTGCCATCAGTGAAGTGGGGGGGCGCGGGGGTAGCAATCAGCCCCAGCATTTT
NA | TRBJ2-1 | TRBV4-3 | NA | 16 | CASSQDLVEPYNEQFF | TGCGCCAGCAGCCAAGATTTGGTCGAACCCTACAATGAGCAGTTCTTC
NA | TRBJ1-3 | TRBV18 | TRBD1 | 17 | CASSPLGQGVTGNTIYF | TGTGCCAGCTCACCATTGGGACAGGGAGTTACTGGAAACACCATATATTTT
NA | TRBJ1-1 | TRBV5-1 | NA | 13 | CASSQWDRAEAFF | TGCGCCAGCAGCCAATGGGATCGAGCTGAAGCTTTCTTT
NA | TRBJ2-7 | TRBV29-1 | NA | 11 | CSAMISYEQYF | TGCAGCGCAATGATCTCCTACGAGCAGTACTTC
few | TRBJ1-5 | TRBV7-9 | NA | 14 | CASSLGQPNQPQHF | TGTGCCAGCAGCTTAGGACAGCCCAATCAGCCCCAGCATTTT
NA | TRBJ2-2 | TRBV24-1 | TRBD2 | 14 | CATSDLTSAGELFF | TGTGCCACCAGTGATTTGACTAGCGCCGGGGAGCTGTTTTTT
few | TRBJ2-3 | TRBV7-2 | NA | 14 | CASSVTRDTDTQYF | TGTGCCAGCAGCGTAACCAGGGACACAGATACGCAGTATTTT
NA | TRBJ2-7 | TRBV9 | NA | 12 | CASSAGMGEQYF | TGTGCCAGCAGCGCAGGGATGGGGGAGCAGTACTTC
NA | TRBJ2-7 | TRBV27 | TRBD1 | 14 | CASRLTGSPYEQYF | TGTGCCAGCAGGTTGACAGGGAGTCCCTACGAGCAGTACTTC
NA | TRBJ2-5 | TRBV5-1 | NA | 14 | CASSHGKGVETQYF | TGCGCCAGCAGCCACGGAAAGGGGGTAGAGACCCAGTACTTC
NA | TRBJ2-7 | TRBV18 | NA | 14 | CASSPPGLSYEQYF | TGTGCCAGCTCACCACCGGGACTTAGCTACGAGCAGTACTTC
NA | TRBJ2-2 | TRBV7-6 | TRBD1 | 16 | CASSLLTGTNTGELFF | TGTGCCAGCAGCTTATTGACAGGGACGAACACCGGGGAGCTGTTTTTT
NA | TRBJ1-2 | TRBV12-3/TRBV12-4 | TRBD1 | 13 | CASSLAGGISYTF | TGTGCCAGCAGTTTGGCAGGGGGTATAAGCTACACCTTC
NA | TRBJ2-1 | TRBV7-9 | NA | 14 | CASSLTLSYNEQFF | TGTGCCAGCAGCTTAACTCTTTCCTACAATGAGCAGTTCTTC
NA | TRBJ2-1 | TRBV19 | TRBD2 | 14 | CATASGRGYNEQFF | TGTGCCACCGCTAGCGGGAGAGGGTACAATGAGCAGTTCTTC
NA | TRBJ1-6 | TRBV28 | NA | 15 | CAGGGAGDGNSPLHF | TGTGCCGGGGGAGGGGCCGGGGATGGTAATTCACCCCTCCACTTT
NA | TRBJ1-2 | TRBV18 | NA | 18 | CASSPWAVTAALNYGYTF | TGTGCCAGCTCACCATGGGCCGTAACAGCCGCACTTAACTATGGCTACACCTTC
NA | TRBJ2-1 | TRBV24-1 | NA | 16 | CATSDLGGKAYNEQFF | TGTGCCACCAGTGATTTGGGCGGGAAAGCCTACAATGAGCAGTTCTTC
NA | TRBJ2-3 | TRBV24-1 | TRBD1 | 17 | CATSDLTQGASPDTQYF | TGTGCCACCAGTGATTTAACGCAGGGGGCGTCCCCAGATACGCAGTATTTT
once | TRBJ1-1 | TRBV10-2 | TRBD1 | 13 | CASSESGGTEAFF | TGCGCCAGCAGTGAATCAGGGGGCACTGAAGCTTTCTTT
NA | TRBJ2-5 | TRBV7-9 | NA | 13 | CASTPAFYETQYF | TGTGCCAGCACCCCTGCTTTTTATGAGACCCAGTACTTC
NA | TRBJ1-1 | TRBV5-1 | NA | 14 | CASAPSARGTEAFF | TGCGCCAGCGCCCCCTCGGCTCGCGGTACTGAAGCTTTCTTT
NA | TRBJ2-1 | TRBV18 | TRBD2 | 13 | CASSSGLAGEQFF | TGTGCCAGCTCATCAGGACTAGCGGGGGAGCAGTTCTTC
NA | TRBJ2-3 | TRBV18 | TRBD1 | 15 | CASSQSSGGGDTQYF | TGTGCCAGCTCCCAAAGCTCAGGGGGCGGAGATACGCAGTATTTT
NA | TRBJ1-5 | TRBV18 | TRBD1 | 15 | CASSPGQGANQPQHF | TGTGCCAGCTCACCTGGACAGGGTGCCAATCAGCCCCAGCATTTT
NA | TRBJ1-5 | TRBV3-1/TRBV3-2 | NA | 12 | CASSQFGQPQHF | TGTGCCAGCAGCCAATTCGGTCAGCCCCAGCATTTT
NA | TRBJ2-3 | TRBV5-1 | NA | 14 | CASSPGTGTDTQYF | TGCGCCAGCAGCCCTGGGACGGGGACAGATACGCAGTATTTT
NA | TRBJ2-7 | TRBV6-2/TRBV6-3 | NA | 14 | CASSLPGPTYEQYF | TGTGCCAGCAGCCTTCCGGGACCCACCTACGAGCAGTACTTC
NA | TRBJ2-1 | TRBV7-2 | TRBD2 | 17 | CASSSLAGASVNNEQFF | TGTGCCAGCAGCTCCCTAGCGGGGGCCTCTGTTAACAATGAGCAGTTCTTC
once | TRBJ1-2 | TRBV2 | NA | 14 | CASSGQVFNYGYTF | TGTGCCAGCAGTGGCCAAGTATTTAACTATGGCTACACCTTC
NA | TRBJ2-1 | TRBV5-4 | TRBD1 | 16 | CASSLADRVPYNEQFF | TGTGCCAGCAGCTTGGCTGACAGGGTCCCCTACAATGAGCAGTTCTTC
NA | TRBJ2-2 | TRBV4-1 | TRBD2 | 19 | CASSHSLGRAGGPTGELFF | TGCGCCAGCAGCCATTCCCTAGGGAGAGCGGGAGGGCCTACCGGGGAGCTGTTTTTT
few | TRBJ2-2 | TRBV19 | TRBD1 | 18 | CASSIPDRDRMGTGELFF | TGTGCCAGTAGTATCCCGGACAGGGATAGAATGGGCACCGGGGAGCTGTTTTTT
NA | TRBJ2-1 | TRBV4-3 | TRBD1 | 15 | CASSHTTRQGDEQFF | TGCGCCAGCAGCCATACGACCAGACAGGGGGATGAGCAGTTCTTC
NA | TRBJ1-1 | TRBV19 | TRBD1 | 16 | CASSMTPGQANTEAFF | TGTGCCAGTAGTATGACACCGGGACAGGCGAACACTGAAGCTTTCTTT
NA | TRBJ1-3 | TRBV5-6 | NA | 16 | CASSLFGWEMRNTIYF | TGTGCCAGCAGCTTATTCGGTTGGGAAATGAGAAACACCATATATTTT
NA | TRBJ1-2 | TRBV14 | TRBD1 | 14 | CASSQRTGGDGYTF | TGTGCCAGCAGCCAACGGACAGGGGGCGATGGCTACACCTTC
NA | TRBJ2-1 | TRBV7-2 | NA | 16 | CASSLALGTGYNEQFF | TGTGCCAGCAGCTTAGCGCTAGGGACTGGCTACAATGAGCAGTTCTTC
many | TRBJ2-3 | TRBV6-1 | NA | 15 | CASSEALGATDTQYF | TGTGCCAGCAGTGAAGCCCTAGGAGCCACAGATACGCAGTATTTT
NA | TRBJ1-2 | TRBV19 | NA | 15 | CASRELGRINYGYTF | TGTGCCAGTAGGGAATTAGGACGGATTAACTATGGCTACACCTTC
NA | TRBJ2-1 | TRBV29-1 | TRBD2 | 13 | CSVEFSGIGEQFF | TGCAGCGTTGAGTTTAGCGGGATAGGTGAGCAGTTCTTC
NA | TRBJ1-3 | TRBV7-2 | NA | 16 | CASSFRVGGWGNTIYF | TGTGCCAGCAGCTTTCGAGTAGGGGGATGGGGCAACACCATATATTTT
NA | TRBJ2-7 | TRBV11-2 | TRBD1 | 16 | CASSYASGGYAYEQYF | TGTGCCAGCAGCTACGCATCAGGGGGCTACGCCTACGAGCAGTACTTC
NA | TRBJ2-3 | TRBV3-1/TRBV3-2 | NA | 15 | CASSQDGASTDTQYF | TGTGCCAGCAGCCAAGATGGGGCTAGCACAGATACGCAGTATTTT
once | TRBJ2-5 | TRBV7-9 | TRBD1 | 13 | CASSHRGQETQYF | TGTGCCAGCAGCCACAGGGGGCAAGAGACCCAGTACTTC
NA | TRBJ2-3 | TRBV5-1 | NA | 15 | CASSLGLSVTDTQYF | TGCGCCAGCAGCCTGGGACTCTCGGTCACAGATACGCAGTATTTT
once | TRBJ1-1 | TRBV6-5 | NA | 13 | CASSPGLNTEAFF | TGTGCCAGCAGTCCAGGGCTTAACACTGAAGCTTTCTTT
NA | TRBJ2-7 | TRBV27 | TRBD1 | 12 | CASGTGNYEQYF | TGTGCCAGCGGGACAGGAAACTACGAGCAGTACTTC
NA | TRBJ2-7 | TRBV7-9 | NA | 15 | CASSDRTLGDYEQYF | TGTGCCAGCAGCGACAGGACCTTAGGGGATTACGAGCAGTACTTC
NA | TRBJ2-1 | TRBV28 | TRBD2 | 15 | CASSLGLAGTEEQFF | TGTGCCAGCAGCCTCGGACTAGCGGGAACAGAAGAGCAGTTCTTC
NA | TRBJ2-7 | TRBV11-2 | TRBD2 | 13 | CASRISGRDEQYF | TGTGCCAGCAGGATTAGCGGGAGAGACGAGCAGTACTTC
NA | TRBJ2-7 | TRBV7-6 | TRBD1 | 15 | CASSLTGTGIYEQYF | TGTGCCAGCAGCTTAACCGGGACAGGGATCTACGAGCAGTACTTC
NA | TRBJ2-5 | TRBV2 | NA | 14 | CASSVREARKTQYF | TGTGCCAGCAGTGTAAGGGAGGCTAGGAAGACCCAGTACTTC